Here is one T cell receptor beta chain with its context. Its specificity is unknown. This entry belongs to a study of blood T cells in healthy people across ages. Study-level points and caveats: Diversity was estimated from one million T cells, and these estimates were considered underestimates. PBMCs left unsorted prevented a conclusive naive versus antigen-experienced comparison.

This CDR3 comprises 15 residues. Germline V gene data show CDR1 as MNHEY and CDR2 as SVGAGI. With V trimmed by 5 bases and J by 5 bases, 6 bases remained unmatched. Primers used in a second PCR of about 6 to 12 cycles were a sample-barcoded 5' primer and a J-beta primer mix. Researchers report that each sample yielded at least 2.5 million CDR3-containing paired-end reads. MiXCR was run by TCRdb on the 5' RACE reads, yielding one entry per CDR3 protein. There are 700,000 to 850,000 distinct CDR3 sequences in the sample; around 34% occur only once, and 10% to 15% lies in the top ten. The J gene is TRBJ2-5, the V gene TRBV6-5, with 12 bases identical to TRBD2. The sample was blood. The TCR originated in a man between 18 and 29 years old in good health. CDR3 nucleotides: TGTGCCAGCAGTCCTGACCTAGCGGGGGGGGAGACCCAGTACTTC. Amino acids: CASSPDLAGGETQYF.